Below, 6 T cell receptor beta chains from the same sample are listed, as sequenced in a study of blood T cell repertoires in COVID-19. Generated by immunoSEQ multiplex PCR, the TCRdb table keeps only in-frame clones and is missing some. The profile shows about 94,000 clones, approximately 87% of them singletons. Sample: peripheral blood. These receptors were collected from a human donor with acute or convalescent COVID-19. The donor label of this sample is uncertain.

The rearrangement joins TRBV11-2 to TRBJ2-7; tentatively, D is TRBD2 (6 bases). V was pared by 8 bases and J by 2 bases, with 16 bases between. The CDR3 runs 14 residues. Germline V gene lookup returns CDR1 SGHAT and CDR2 FQNNGV. This CDR3 reads CASRFTAGPYEQYF. In nucleotides, the CDR3 is TGTGCCAGCCGATTTACGGCGGGGCCCTACGAGCAGTACTTC.

V gene TRBV19 combines with J gene TRBJ1-6, with no clear D. The CDR3 has 14 amino acids. V was pared by 2 bases and J by 10 bases, with 12 bases between. Germline V lookup: CDR1 LNHDA, CDR2 SQIVND (reference sequence). CDR3 in amino acids: CASSIRGRGSPLHF. CDR3 in DNA: TGTGCCAGTAGTATACGAGGCAGAGGCTCACCCCTCCACTTT.

The chain employs TRBV6-5 and TRBJ1-2; D is undetermined. Germline V gene lookup returns CDR1 MNHEY and CDR2 SVGAGI. This CDR3 has 13 amino acids. V shed 7 bases and J shed 8 bases, with 17 bases lying between them. The CDR3 bases are TGTGCCAGCACCGAACCGATTACGGGGGGCTACACCTTC. Its protein product is CASTEPITGGYTF.

As regards this clone: The sample holds other DNA sequences that translate to the same CDR3. The chain is built from TRBV6-2 or TRBV6-3 and TRBJ2-5; no reliable D call. Germline CDR1 reads MNHEY; CDR2 reads SVGEGT. The CDR3 has 14 amino acids. V lost 0 bases and J lost 1, with 6 bases in between. CDR3 nucleotide sequence: TGTGCCAGCAGTTACTCGAGTCGCCAAGAGACCCAGTACTTC. Protein: CASSYSSRQETQYF.

This sequence joins TRBV30 and TRBJ1-5, with D possibly being TRBD1 (5 bases). Germline CDR1 GTSNPN, CDR2 SVGIG (reference sequence). V shed 0 bases and J shed 7 bases, with 13 bases lying between them. The CDR3 runs to 14 residues. In nucleotides, the CDR3 is TGTGCCTGGAGTGTACTTAAGGGGAACCAGCCCCAGCATTTT. This encodes CAWSVLKGNQPQHF.

This rearrangement joins TRBV30 to TRBJ2-7, with TRBD2 identical over 12 bases. Germline V gene data show CDR1 as GTSNPN and CDR2 as SVGIG (reference sequence). V gave up 2 bases and J gave up 5 bases; unmatched junction bases: 7. This CDR3 is 15 amino acids long. For the CDR3, the DNA is TGTGCCTGGAGTTACACTAGCGGGGGGACGGACGAGCAGTACTTC. It is translated as CAWSYTSGGTDEQYF.